Listed below are T cell receptor beta chains from one sample, sequenced in a study of blood T cell repertoires in COVID-19. Sequencing was performed with immunoSEQ multiplex PCR; in TCRdb, only in-frame clones are kept and a portion is missing. The data contain roughly 350,000 clones, around 91% of them singletons. The sample was peripheral blood. These TCRs come from a woman aged 18-30 years who had recovered from COVID-19. Each CDR3 is given with its conserved first and last residue. The D gene is left open where the match is weak. Some rows mark clone size as missing; the rest say once, few, many or name a class of expanded clone.

TRBD1,.,TRBJ1-1,TRBV30,CAWRSGQVRTEAFF,TGTGCCTGGAGGTCGGGACAGGTGAGGACTGAAGCTTTCTTT
.,.,TRBJ1-1,TRBV19,CASSTVRPTEAFF,TGTGCCAGTAGTACAGTGCGGCCCACTGAAGCTTTCTTT
TRBD2,.,TRBJ2-1,TRBV6-6,CASSSSGKGEQFF,TGTGCCAGCAGTTCTAGCGGGAAGGGTGAGCAGTTCTTC
.,.,TRBJ1-2,TRBV27,CASSEQGPNYGYTF,TGTGCCAGCAGTGAACAGGGACCTAACTATGGCTACACCTTC
TRBD2,.,TRBJ2-1,TRBV9,CASSGRINNEQFF,TGTGCCAGTAGCGGGAGAATCAACAATGAGCAGTTCTTC
TRBD1,.,TRBJ1-2,TRBV7-2,CASSFDRAVYGYTF,TGTGCCAGCAGCTTCGACAGGGCTGTCTATGGCTACACCTTC
TRBD2,.,TRBJ2-2,TRBV6-2/TRBV6-3,CASSTRAGGLTGELFF,TGTGCCAGCAGCACCCGAGCGGGAGGGCTTACCGGGGAGCTGTTTTTT
.,.,TRBJ2-1,TRBV18,CASYRAGSSYNEQFF,TGTGCCAGCTACCGAGCGGGCAGCTCCTACAATGAGCAGTTCTTC
TRBD1,.,TRBJ1-5,TRBV18,CASSPTGVGQPQHF,TGTGCCAGCTCCCCGACAGGGGTAGGACAGCCCCAGCATTTT
.,many,TRBJ1-6,TRBV30,CAWRVEGGWRGSPLHF,TGTGCCTGGAGAGTCGAGGGGGGGTGGAGGGGTTCACCCCTCCACTTT
.,.,TRBJ2-1,TRBV4-1,CASSQSSSSYNEQFF,TGCGCCAGCAGCCAAAGTTCGAGCTCCTACAATGAGCAGTTCTTC
.,.,TRBJ2-3,TRBV18,CASSPQFRVTDTQYF,TGTGCCAGCTCACCACAATTTCGGGTCACAGATACGCAGTATTTT
TRBD1,once,TRBJ2-3,TRBV11-3,CASGQGRIDDTQYF,TGTGCCAGCGGACAGGGACGGATAGACGATACGCAGTATTTT
TRBD2,few,TRBJ2-1,TRBV7-9,CASSLALAGTYNEQFF,TGTGCCAGCAGCTTAGCGCTAGCGGGGACCTACAATGAGCAGTTCTTC
TRBD2,.,TRBJ2-1,TRBV15,CATSRDPPVAGGDEQFF,TGTGCCACCAGCAGAGATCCCCCAGTAGCGGGAGGGGATGAGCAGTTCTTC
.,.,TRBJ2-5,TRBV4-1,CASSQDKGRETQYF,TGCGCCAGCAGCCAAGATAAGGGGAGGGAGACCCAGTACTTC
.,.,TRBJ1-3,TRBV12-3/TRBV12-4,CASSPGLYTIYF,TGTGCCAGCAGTCCGGGGTTATACACCATATATTTT
.,.,TRBJ2-2,TRBV4-1,CASSQGGSGELFF,TGCGCCAGCAGCCAAGGCGGATCCGGGGAGCTGTTTTTT
TRBD2,.,TRBJ2-3,TRBV6-4,CASRSTSGSADTQYF,TGTGCCAGCAGATCGACTAGCGGGAGCGCAGATACGCAGTATTTT
TRBD1,.,TRBJ2-3,TRBV9,CASSEQGGFTDTQYF,TGTGCCAGCAGCGAACAGGGGGGATTCACAGATACGCAGTATTTT
.,.,TRBJ2-2,TRBV27,CASSRLADTGELFF,TGTGCCAGCAGTCGACTGGCGGACACCGGGGAGCTGTTTTTT
TRBD1,.,TRBJ1-2,TRBV6-2/TRBV6-3,CASSYSAGGNYGYTF,TGTGCCAGCAGTTACTCGGCAGGGGGCAACTATGGCTACACCTTC
.,.,TRBJ1-1,TRBV1,CTSSQEDRGLFF,TGCACCAGCAGCCAAGAGGATAGAGGTCTCTTCTTT
TRBD2,many,TRBJ2-3,TRBV5-1,CASSQLAESTDTQYF,TGCGCCAGCAGTCAACTAGCGGAAAGCACAGATACGCAGTATTTT
TRBD1,.,TRBJ1-1,TRBV3-1/TRBV3-2,CASSPRQGLNTEAFF,TGTGCCAGCAGCCCAAGACAGGGACTGAACACTGAAGCTTTCTTT
TRBD1,.,TRBJ2-3,TRBV19,CASSAGTGAGDTQYF,TGTGCCAGTTCCGCCGGGACAGGGGCAGGAGATACGCAGTATTTT
.,.,TRBJ2-5,TRBV19,CASSTRGAGARETQYF,TGTGCCAGTAGTACTCGGGGGGCGGGAGCGCGAGAGACCCAGTACTTC
TRBD2,.,TRBJ2-1,TRBV5-1,CASSLNRLAGGLESNEQFF,TGCGCCAGCAGCTTAAACCGACTAGCGGGAGGGTTGGAGTCCAATGAGCAGTTCTTC
TRBD2,.,TRBJ2-5,TRBV7-7,CASSRREGQETQYF,TGTGCCAGCAGCCGGCGGGAGGGCCAAGAGACCCAGTACTTC
.,.,TRBJ1-3,TRBV7-9,CASSPSNLVSGNTIYF,TGTGCCAGCAGCCCCTCTAACCTGGTCTCTGGAAACACCATATATTTT
.,.,TRBJ1-5,TRBV6-6,CASSFPYQPQHF,TGTGCCAGCAGTTTCCCCTATCAGCCCCAGCATTTT
TRBD1,.,TRBJ1-1,TRBV15,CATSRMTGSTEAFF,TGTGCCACCAGCAGGATGACAGGGAGTACTGAAGCTTTCTTT